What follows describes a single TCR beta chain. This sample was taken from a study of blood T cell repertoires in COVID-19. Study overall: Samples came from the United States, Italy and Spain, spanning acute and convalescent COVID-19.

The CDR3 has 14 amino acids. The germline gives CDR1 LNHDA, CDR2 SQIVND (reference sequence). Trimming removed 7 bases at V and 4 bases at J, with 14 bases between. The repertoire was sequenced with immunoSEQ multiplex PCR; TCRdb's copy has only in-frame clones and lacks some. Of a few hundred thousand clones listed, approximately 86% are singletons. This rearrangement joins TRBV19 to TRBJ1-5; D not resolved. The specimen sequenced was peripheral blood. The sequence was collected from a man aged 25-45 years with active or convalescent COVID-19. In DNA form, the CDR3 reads TGTGCCAGTACAGAGGGTAGGGTGAATCAGCCCCAGCATTTT. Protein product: CASTEGRVNQPQHF.